This T cell receptor (beta chain) was obtained from a study of T cell responses to AZD1222 COVID-19 vaccine. Whole-study findings and limits: Clonal diversity may have been underestimated, and the donors were mostly white British, with more females than males. Unmutated variant regions are reportedly targeted by nearly half of spike-specific TCRs.

Notes on this clone: The target antigen is unknown.

Trimming removed 5 bases from V and 4 bases from J, with 21 bases in between. The CDR3 consists of 17 residues. Germline CDR1 and CDR2: MNHEY and SMNVEV (reference sequence). Data came from immunoSEQ multiplex PCR; TCRdb stores just in-frame clones and leaves some out. The table has 100,000 to 150,000 clones, about 86% seen once. This sequence originates from an adult in good health. The material was peripheral blood, obtained on day 0 of AZD1222 vaccination. This rearrangement joins TRBV27 to TRBJ2-1; no clear D. The CDR3 region is CASSPTTSTLAYNEQFF. The CDR3 DNA reads TGTGCCAGCAGTCCGACGACTTCCACCTTAGCTTACAATGAGCAGTTCTTC.